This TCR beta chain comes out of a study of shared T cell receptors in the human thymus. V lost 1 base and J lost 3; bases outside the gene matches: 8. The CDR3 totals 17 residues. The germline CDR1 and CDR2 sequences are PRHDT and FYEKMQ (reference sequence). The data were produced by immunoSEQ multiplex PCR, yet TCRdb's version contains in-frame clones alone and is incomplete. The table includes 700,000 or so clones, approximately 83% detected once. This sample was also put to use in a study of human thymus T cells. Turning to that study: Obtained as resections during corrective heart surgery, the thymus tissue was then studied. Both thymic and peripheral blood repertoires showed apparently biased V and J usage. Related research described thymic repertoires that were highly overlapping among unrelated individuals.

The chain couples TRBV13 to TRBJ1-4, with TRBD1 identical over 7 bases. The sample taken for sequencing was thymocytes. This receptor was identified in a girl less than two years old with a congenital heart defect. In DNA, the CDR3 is TGTGCCAGCAGCTTAGTTCGCAGGGGGGAATCTAATGAAAAACTGTTTTTT. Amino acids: CASSLVRRGESNEKLFF.